The rows below give T cell receptor beta chains drawn from one sample of a study of T cells after yellow fever vaccination. TCRdb reprocessed the 5' RACE reads with MiXCR, giving one entry per CDR3 protein. The sample shows a few hundred thousand distinct CDR3 sequences, 5.5% to 8.5% of them seen only once. Here the sequenced sample was CD4+ T cells sorted from PBMCs, taken on the day of the yellow fever booster vaccination. The receptors shown here come from a man aged 25 to 40 who received the YFV17D yellow fever vaccine. The CDR3 runs from the conserved cysteine through the conserved F or W. Fields, in order: J gene, D gene, clone size, V gene, CDR3 protein, CDR3 DNA. D genes are given only for firm matches. Expanded clones get a size class; other rows say once, few or many, or leave the size out.

J gene: TRBJ1-6; D gene: TRBD1; clone size: few; V gene: TRBV10-3; CDR3 protein: CAISESQGASSYNSPLHF; CDR3 DNA: TGTGCCATCAGTGAGTCGCAGGGGGCGAGCTCCTATAATTCACCCCTCCACTTT
J gene: TRBJ2-5; D gene: -; clone size: many; V gene: TRBV7-2; CDR3 protein: CASSLTSVKAETQYF; CDR3 DNA: TGTGCCAGCAGCTTAACAAGCGTTAAGGCAGAGACCCAGTACTTC
J gene: TRBJ2-3; D gene: TRBD2; clone size: few; V gene: TRBV24-1; CDR3 protein: CATSDPARLAGRTDTQYF; CDR3 DNA: TGTGCCACCAGTGATCCCGCCCGACTAGCGGGGCGCACAGATACGCAGTATTTT
J gene: TRBJ2-1; D gene: TRBD2; clone size: -; V gene: TRBV7-2; CDR3 protein: CASSPGRGLAGNEQFF; CDR3 DNA: TGTGCCAGCAGCCCGGGGCGGGGACTAGCGGGAAATGAGCAGTTCTTC
J gene: TRBJ2-5; D gene: -; clone size: few; V gene: TRBV15; CDR3 protein: CATSRDVGDETQYF; CDR3 DNA: TGTGCCACCAGCAGAGATGTAGGGGACGAGACCCAGTACTTC
J gene: TRBJ2-7; D gene: -; clone size: many; V gene: TRBV5-1; CDR3 protein: CASSPGLSYEQYF; CDR3 DNA: TGCGCCAGCAGCCCGGGACTCTCCTACGAGCAGTACTTC
J gene: TRBJ1-4; D gene: -; clone size: -; V gene: TRBV12-3/TRBV12-4; CDR3 protein: CASSAGMEKLFF; CDR3 DNA: TGTGCCAGCAGTGCTGGGATGGAAAAACTGTTTTTT
J gene: TRBJ2-6; D gene: TRBD2; clone size: few; V gene: TRBV4-3; CDR3 protein: CASSQGPGGSGANVLTF; CDR3 DNA: TGCGCCAGCAGCCAAGGACCGGGAGGCTCTGGGGCCAACGTCCTGACTTTC
J gene: TRBJ2-1; D gene: TRBD2; clone size: -; V gene: TRBV20-1; CDR3 protein: CSAKGTSGTNEQFF; CDR3 DNA: TGCAGTGCTAAAGGTACTAGCGGGACCAATGAGCAGTTCTTC
J gene: TRBJ2-3; D gene: -; clone size: few; V gene: TRBV7-6; CDR3 protein: CASSSLDTLTDTQYF; CDR3 DNA: TGTGCCAGCAGCTCACTAGATACCCTCACAGATACGCAGTATTTT
J gene: TRBJ2-2; D gene: -; clone size: many; V gene: TRBV5-6; CDR3 protein: CASTKGGYSFETGELFF; CDR3 DNA: TGTGCCAGCACCAAGGGTGGGTACAGCTTTGAGACCGGGGAGCTGTTTTTT
J gene: TRBJ2-3; D gene: TRBD2; clone size: -; V gene: TRBV27; CDR3 protein: CASSPWTSGGSTQYF; CDR3 DNA: TGTGCCAGCAGTCCTTGGACTAGCGGGGGCTCTACGCAGTATTTT
J gene: TRBJ2-3; D gene: -; clone size: many; V gene: TRBV7-9; CDR3 protein: CASSPGRADTQYF; CDR3 DNA: TGTGCCAGCAGCCCAGGGCGCGCAGATACGCAGTATTTT
J gene: TRBJ2-4; D gene: -; clone size: -; V gene: TRBV18; CDR3 protein: CASSPPGFLAKNIQYF; CDR3 DNA: TGTGCCAGCTCACCACCGGGGTTTCTAGCCAAAAACATTCAGTACTTC
J gene: TRBJ2-5; D gene: -; clone size: few; V gene: TRBV28; CDR3 protein: CASSSIDRLQETQYF; CDR3 DNA: TGTGCCAGCAGTTCCATTGACAGGCTCCAAGAGACCCAGTACTTC
J gene: TRBJ1-5; D gene: -; clone size: -; V gene: TRBV29-1; CDR3 protein: CSVRVSGNQPQHF; CDR3 DNA: TGCAGCGTTCGGGTCAGTGGCAATCAGCCCCAGCATTTT
J gene: TRBJ2-5; D gene: TRBD1; clone size: many; V gene: TRBV28; CDR3 protein: CASSRGQEETQYF; CDR3 DNA: TGTGCCAGCAGTCGCGGACAGGAAGAGACCCAGTACTTC
J gene: TRBJ2-3; D gene: -; clone size: -; V gene: TRBV12-3/TRBV12-4; CDR3 protein: CASSSRRQSTDTQYF; CDR3 DNA: TGTGCCAGCAGTTCCCGAAGACAAAGCACAGATACGCAGTATTTT
J gene: TRBJ2-5; D gene: TRBD2; clone size: few; V gene: TRBV27; CDR3 protein: CASSLSPTSGNQETQYF; CDR3 DNA: TGTGCCAGCAGTTTATCCCCGACTAGCGGGAACCAAGAGACCCAGTACTTC
J gene: TRBJ2-1; D gene: TRBD2; clone size: -; V gene: TRBV5-4; CDR3 protein: CASSFGLELLNEQFF; CDR3 DNA: TGTGCCAGCAGTTTCGGACTAGAGCTGCTAAATGAGCAGTTCTTC
J gene: TRBJ2-5; D gene: -; clone size: many; V gene: TRBV7-9; CDR3 protein: CASSEGETQYF; CDR3 DNA: TGTGCCAGCAGCGAAGGGGAGACCCAGTACTTC
J gene: TRBJ2-7; D gene: -; clone size: many; V gene: TRBV7-2; CDR3 protein: CASSLLGEEQYF; CDR3 DNA: TGTGCCAGCAGTCTATTGGGGGAAGAGCAGTACTTC
J gene: TRBJ2-6; D gene: -; clone size: many; V gene: TRBV5-1; CDR3 protein: CASSLVASGANVLTF; CDR3 DNA: TGTGCCAGCAGCTTAGTAGCGAGTGGGGCCAACGTCCTGACTTTC
J gene: TRBJ2-4; D gene: -; clone size: few; V gene: TRBV6-2/TRBV6-3; CDR3 protein: CASSYTIFKNIQYF; CDR3 DNA: TGTGCCAGCAGTTACACCATCTTCAAAAACATTCAGTACTTC
J gene: TRBJ1-4; D gene: -; clone size: many; V gene: TRBV4-3; CDR3 protein: CASSQEIGSTEKLFF; CDR3 DNA: TGCGCCAGCAGCCAAGAAATCGGCAGTACTGAAAAACTGTTTTTT
J gene: TRBJ2-5; D gene: -; clone size: -; V gene: TRBV20-1; CDR3 protein: CSAYPTGTLGQTQYF; CDR3 DNA: TGCAGTGCTTATCCTACCGGGACCCTCGGCCAGACCCAGTACTTC
J gene: TRBJ2-1; D gene: TRBD2; clone size: few; V gene: TRBV27; CDR3 protein: CASSALVAGAAGEQFF; CDR3 DNA: TGTGCCAGCAGTGCCCTCGTAGCGGGAGCCGCTGGTGAGCAGTTCTTC
J gene: TRBJ2-3; D gene: -; clone size: few; V gene: TRBV7-3; CDR3 protein: CASSLTPLGGTDTQYF; CDR3 DNA: TGTGCCAGCAGCTTAACCCCCCTTGGGGGCACAGATACGCAGTATTTT
J gene: TRBJ2-7; D gene: TRBD2; clone size: -; V gene: TRBV27; CDR3 protein: CASTESGAGGPYEQYF; CDR3 DNA: TGTGCCAGCACTGAGTCCGGCGCGGGAGGGCCCTACGAGCAGTACTTC
J gene: TRBJ2-3; D gene: TRBD2; clone size: few; V gene: TRBV2; CDR3 protein: CASCGGTSTDTQYF; CDR3 DNA: TGTGCCAGCTGCGGGGGTACTAGCACAGATACGCAGTATTTT
J gene: TRBJ2-7; D gene: -; clone size: -; V gene: TRBV9; CDR3 protein: CASSPDQVKGYYEQYF; CDR3 DNA: TGTGCCAGCAGCCCTGACCAGGTAAAGGGTTACTACGAGCAGTACTTC
J gene: TRBJ1-4; D gene: -; clone size: many; V gene: TRBV7-2; CDR3 protein: CASSLQAVSNEKLFF; CDR3 DNA: TGTGCCAGCAGCTTACAAGCCGTCAGTAATGAAAAACTGTTTTTT
J gene: TRBJ2-7; D gene: TRBD2; clone size: few; V gene: TRBV20-1; CDR3 protein: CSATPGGSGSYEQYF; CDR3 DNA: TGCAGTGCTACCCCTGGCGGGAGTGGCTCCTACGAGCAGTACTTC
J gene: TRBJ1-1; D gene: TRBD1; clone size: many; V gene: TRBV11-1; CDR3 protein: CASSRGQAGTEAFF; CDR3 DNA: TGTGCCAGCAGCCGGGGACAGGCGGGCACTGAAGCTTTCTTT
J gene: TRBJ2-5; D gene: -; clone size: few; V gene: TRBV5-1; CDR3 protein: CASSFLGAQETQYF; CDR3 DNA: TGCGCCAGCAGCTTTTTGGGGGCCCAAGAGACCCAGTACTTC
J gene: TRBJ2-3; D gene: -; clone size: -; V gene: TRBV20-1; CDR3 protein: CSAIVRSTQYF; CDR3 DNA: TGCAGTGCTATCGTCCGGAGTACGCAGTATTTT
J gene: TRBJ1-2; D gene: TRBD1; clone size: few; V gene: TRBV6-5; CDR3 protein: CASSTDDRAGYGYTF; CDR3 DNA: TGTGCCAGCAGCACGGACGACAGGGCGGGATATGGCTACACCTTC
J gene: TRBJ2-1; D gene: -; clone size: many; V gene: TRBV6-6; CDR3 protein: CASSYGLADEQFF; CDR3 DNA: TGTGCCAGCAGTTACGGTCTGGCGGATGAGCAGTTCTTC
J gene: TRBJ2-5; D gene: -; clone size: -; V gene: TRBV28; CDR3 protein: CASSFGAGRQETQYF; CDR3 DNA: TGTGCCAGCAGTTTTGGGGCCGGACGGCAAGAGACCCAGTACTTC
J gene: TRBJ1-6; D gene: -; clone size: few; V gene: TRBV9; CDR3 protein: CASSVGGLNNSPLHF; CDR3 DNA: TGTGCCAGCAGCGTAGGGGGTCTGAACAATTCACCCCTCCACTTT
J gene: TRBJ1-1; D gene: TRBD1; clone size: many; V gene: TRBV5-1; CDR3 protein: CASSFGPGTAEAFF; CDR3 DNA: TGCGCCAGCAGCTTCGGTCCCGGGACAGCAGAAGCTTTCTTT
J gene: TRBJ2-3; D gene: -; clone size: few; V gene: TRBV20-1; CDR3 protein: CSARGGSAKGGTDTQYF; CDR3 DNA: TGCAGTGCTAGAGGCGGTTCGGCGAAAGGGGGGACAGATACGCAGTATTTT
J gene: TRBJ2-3; D gene: TRBD1; clone size: few; V gene: TRBV20-1; CDR3 protein: CSANQGATSTDTQYF; CDR3 DNA: TGCAGTGCTAACCAGGGGGCAACTAGCACAGATACGCAGTATTTT
J gene: TRBJ2-2; D gene: -; clone size: many; V gene: TRBV10-3; CDR3 protein: CAISESAPPRVF; CDR3 DNA: TGTGCCATCAGTGAGTCGGCCCCTCCGCGGGTTTTT
J gene: TRBJ2-4; D gene: -; clone size: few; V gene: TRBV7-2; CDR3 protein: CASTRETAKNIQYF; CDR3 DNA: TGTGCCAGCACCAGGGAGACAGCCAAAAACATTCAGTACTTC
J gene: TRBJ1-1; D gene: -; clone size: -; V gene: TRBV18; CDR3 protein: CASSPWTENTEAFF; CDR3 DNA: TGTGCCAGCTCACCCTGGACAGAGAACACTGAAGCTTTCTTT
J gene: TRBJ2-1; D gene: -; clone size: many; V gene: TRBV6-2/TRBV6-3; CDR3 protein: CASRRTISYNEQFF; CDR3 DNA: TGTGCCAGCCGGCGGACTATCTCCTACAATGAGCAGTTCTTC
J gene: TRBJ2-5; D gene: TRBD2; clone size: -; V gene: TRBV5-5; CDR3 protein: CASSLVLAGDSETQYF; CDR3 DNA: TGTGCCAGCAGCTTGGTGCTAGCGGGGGACTCAGAGACCCAGTACTTC
J gene: TRBJ2-5; D gene: -; clone size: -; V gene: TRBV15; CDR3 protein: CATSRGPGVAETQYF; CDR3 DNA: TGTGCCACCAGCAGAGGGCCGGGAGTAGCGGAGACCCAGTACTTC
J gene: TRBJ2-7; D gene: TRBD1; clone size: few; V gene: TRBV6-5; CDR3 protein: CASSYPDRGEQYF; CDR3 DNA: TGTGCCAGCAGTTACCCCGACAGGGGCGAGCAGTACTTC
J gene: TRBJ2-7; D gene: -; clone size: many; V gene: TRBV20-1; CDR3 protein: CSAPRARHSYEQYF; CDR3 DNA: TGCAGTGCTCCGAGGGCCCGTCACTCCTACGAGCAGTACTTC
J gene: TRBJ2-5; D gene: TRBD1; clone size: many; V gene: TRBV6-5; CDR3 protein: CASSYSGQGANQETQYF; CDR3 DNA: TGTGCCAGCAGTTACTCCGGCCAGGGGGCAAACCAAGAGACCCAGTACTTC
J gene: TRBJ2-1; D gene: TRBD2; clone size: many; V gene: TRBV7-9; CDR3 protein: CASSYPQAGVHNEQFF; CDR3 DNA: TGTGCCAGCAGCTACCCCCAGGCGGGAGTCCACAATGAGCAGTTCTTC
J gene: TRBJ1-6; D gene: -; clone size: few; V gene: TRBV5-1; CDR3 protein: CASSPGHQANSPLHF; CDR3 DNA: TGCGCCAGCAGCCCCGGACATCAGGCCAATTCACCCCTCCACTTT
J gene: TRBJ2-7; D gene: TRBD1; clone size: -; V gene: TRBV18; CDR3 protein: CASSLSRDSSYEQYF; CDR3 DNA: TGTGCCAGCTCACTGAGCCGGGACAGCTCCTACGAGCAGTACTTC
J gene: TRBJ2-7; D gene: -; clone size: many; V gene: TRBV3-1; CDR3 protein: CASSQATQYEQYF; CDR3 DNA: TGTGCCAGCAGCCAAGCTACTCAATACGAGCAGTACTTC
J gene: TRBJ2-1; D gene: -; clone size: few; V gene: TRBV4-3; CDR3 protein: CASSQVGLLNEQFF; CDR3 DNA: TGCGCCAGCAGCCAAGTCGGACTCCTCAATGAGCAGTTCTTC
J gene: TRBJ1-2; D gene: -; clone size: -; V gene: TRBV29-1; CDR3 protein: CSVGGIGYTF; CDR3 DNA: TGCAGCGTTGGGGGCATCGGCTACACCTTC
J gene: TRBJ2-1; D gene: -; clone size: many; V gene: TRBV6-2/TRBV6-3; CDR3 protein: CASSYSSGASEQFF; CDR3 DNA: TGTGCCAGCAGTTACTCCTCGGGAGCTAGTGAGCAGTTCTTC